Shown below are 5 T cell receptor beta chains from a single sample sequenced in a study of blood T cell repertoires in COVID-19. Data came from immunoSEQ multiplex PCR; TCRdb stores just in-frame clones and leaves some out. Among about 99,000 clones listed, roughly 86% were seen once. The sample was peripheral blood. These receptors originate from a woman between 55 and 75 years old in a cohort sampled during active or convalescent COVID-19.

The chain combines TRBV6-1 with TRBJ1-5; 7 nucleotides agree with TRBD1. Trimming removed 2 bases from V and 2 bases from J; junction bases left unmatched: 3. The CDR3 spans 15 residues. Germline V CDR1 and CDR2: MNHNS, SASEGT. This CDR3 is CASSEKGAGNQPQHF. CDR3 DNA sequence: TGTGCCAGCAGTGAAAAGGGGGCGGGCAATCAGCCCCAGCATTTT.

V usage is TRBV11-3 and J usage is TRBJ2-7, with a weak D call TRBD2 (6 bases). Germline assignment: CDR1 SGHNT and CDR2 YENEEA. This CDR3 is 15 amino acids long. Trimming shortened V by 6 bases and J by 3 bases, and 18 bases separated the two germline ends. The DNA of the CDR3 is TGTGCCAGCAGTCCTCGCGGGGCGGGGCTCTACGAGCAGTACTTC. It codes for CASSPRGAGLYEQYF.

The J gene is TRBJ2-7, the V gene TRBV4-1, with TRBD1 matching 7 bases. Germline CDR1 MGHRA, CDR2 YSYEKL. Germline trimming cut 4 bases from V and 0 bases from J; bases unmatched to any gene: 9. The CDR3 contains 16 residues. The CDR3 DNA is TGCGCCAGCAGCCGCCTCGGACAGGCTCTCTCCTACGAGCAGTACTTC. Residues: CASSRLGQALSYEQYF.

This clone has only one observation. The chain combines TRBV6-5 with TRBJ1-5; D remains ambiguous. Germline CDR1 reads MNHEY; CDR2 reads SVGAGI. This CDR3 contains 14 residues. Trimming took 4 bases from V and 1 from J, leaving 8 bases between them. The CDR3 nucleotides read TGTGCCAGCAGTTCCGACTGGAGCAATCAGCCCCAGCATTTT. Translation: CASSSDWSNQPQHF.

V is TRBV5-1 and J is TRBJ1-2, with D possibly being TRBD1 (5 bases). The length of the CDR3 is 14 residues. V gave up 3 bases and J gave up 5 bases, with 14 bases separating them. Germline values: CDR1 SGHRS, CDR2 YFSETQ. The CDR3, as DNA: TGCGCCAGCAGCTCCTTGCAGGGTACTTATGGCTACACCTTC. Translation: CASSSLQGTYGYTF.